The rows below give T cell receptor beta chains drawn from one sample of a study of blood T cell repertoires in COVID-19. Sequencing used immunoSEQ multiplex PCR; TCRdb keeps in-frame clones, though not all of them. The sample carries under 400,000 clones, approximately 89% recorded once. The sample was peripheral blood. These TCRs come from a woman aged 55-75 years with COVID-19, enrolled during active disease. Both conserved end residues are part of each CDR3. D genes are given only for firm matches. Clone size is given for some rows only: seen once, a few or many times, or a class if the clone is expanded.

size: -
V: TRBV10-3
J: TRBJ1-1
D: -
CDR3: CAINGQLNTEAFF
DNA: TGTGCCATCAACGGACAATTGAACACTGAAGCTTTCTTT

size: -
V: TRBV4-1
J: TRBJ1-5
D: -
CDR3: CASSQVSQFYSNQPQHF
DNA: TGCGCCAGCAGCCAAGTATCCCAGTTTTATAGCAATCAGCCCCAGCATTTT

size: -
V: TRBV28
J: TRBJ2-7
D: TRBD1
CDR3: CASSTGGATYEQYF
DNA: TGTGCCAGCAGCACAGGGGGCGCGACCTACGAGCAGTACTTC

size: -
V: TRBV6-5
J: TRBJ1-4
D: -
CDR3: CASSPSASKRKLFF
DNA: TGTGCCAGCAGTCCGTCGGCGTCCAAGCGAAAACTGTTTTTT

size: few
V: TRBV11-3
J: TRBJ1-2
D: -
CDR3: CASSSSGNFYGYTF
DNA: TGTGCCAGCAGCTCTAGTGGTAACTTCTATGGCTACACCTTC

size: -
V: TRBV28
J: TRBJ1-2
D: TRBD1
CDR3: CASRPTGGSYGYTF
DNA: TGTGCCAGCAGACCTACAGGGGGCAGCTATGGCTACACCTTC

size: -
V: TRBV11-1
J: TRBJ2-5
D: TRBD2
CDR3: CASRGLAETQYF
DNA: TGTGCCAGCAGGGGACTAGCAGAGACCCAGTACTTC

size: once
V: TRBV18
J: TRBJ1-1
D: -
CDR3: CASSWTEPMNTEAFF
DNA: TGTGCCAGCTCCTGGACAGAACCAATGAACACTGAAGCTTTCTTT

size: -
V: TRBV24-1
J: TRBJ1-2
D: TRBD1
CDR3: CATSGTGDGSYGYTF
DNA: TGTGCCACCAGTGGGACAGGGGATGGGAGCTATGGCTACACCTTC

size: -
V: TRBV21-1
J: TRBJ1-2
D: -
CDR3: CASSKFLRRGPANYGYTF
DNA: TGTGCCAGCAGCAAATTTCTGAGGAGGGGGCCCGCTAACTATGGCTACACCTTC

size: few
V: TRBV18
J: TRBJ1-5
D: TRBD1
CDR3: CASPRQGRGNQPQHF
DNA: TGTGCCAGCCCACGACAGGGGAGAGGCAATCAGCCCCAGCATTTT

size: -
V: TRBV10-3
J: TRBJ2-3
D: -
CDR3: CAISELSGSTDTQYF
DNA: TGTGCCATCAGTGAGCTCAGCGGAAGCACAGATACGCAGTATTTT

size: -
V: TRBV12-5
J: TRBJ2-1
D: -
CDR3: CASGRIQAGTYNEQFF
DNA: TGTGCTAGTGGCCGAATCCAGGCGGGCACCTACAATGAGCAGTTCTTC

size: -
V: TRBV18
J: TRBJ2-7
D: -
CDR3: CASSPPSARGYEQYF
DNA: TGTGCCAGCTCACCACCCTCTGCACGGGGCTACGAGCAGTACTTC

size: -
V: TRBV23-1
J: TRBJ1-1
D: -
CDR3: CASTRRKDRLLEAFF
DNA: TGCGCCAGCACCCGGCGGAAGGACAGACTACTAGAAGCTTTCTTT

size: once
V: TRBV28
J: TRBJ1-1
D: -
CDR3: CASKEESREAFF
DNA: TGTGCCAGCAAAGAGGAGAGTCGTGAAGCTTTCTTT

size: -
V: TRBV7-8
J: TRBJ2-7
D: -
CDR3: CASSLALLRRGHEQYF
DNA: TGTGCCAGCAGCTTAGCACTGCTCCGACGCGGCCACGAGCAGTACTTC

size: -
V: TRBV28
J: TRBJ1-4
D: TRBD1
CDR3: CASSLTGTGLEKLFF
DNA: TGTGCCAGCAGTTTGACCGGGACAGGGCTCGAAAAACTGTTTTTT

size: -
V: TRBV28
J: TRBJ2-5
D: TRBD2
CDR3: CASTPGGGRETQYF
DNA: TGTGCCAGCACCCCGGGGGGGGGCCGAGAGACCCAGTACTTC

size: -
V: TRBV7-8
J: TRBJ1-5
D: -
CDR3: CASSQTGNQPQHF
DNA: TGTGCCAGCAGCCAGACAGGTAATCAGCCCCAGCATTTT

size: -
V: TRBV18
J: TRBJ2-1
D: -
CDR3: CASSAARQSGNEQFF
DNA: TGTGCCAGCTCAGCCGCCCGACAATCAGGCAATGAGCAGTTCTTC

size: -
V: TRBV6-2/TRBV6-3
J: TRBJ1-2
D: -
CDR3: CASSYVFGDGYTF
DNA: TGTGCCAGCAGTTACGTCTTCGGGGATGGCTACACCTTC

size: few
V: TRBV6-1
J: TRBJ1-2
D: -
CDR3: CASSESQARGYTF
DNA: TGTGCCAGCAGTGAGTCACAGGCGAGAGGCTACACCTTC

size: -
V: TRBV19
J: TRBJ1-4
D: -
CDR3: CASQSRGAKEKLFF
DNA: TGTGCCAGTCAATCCCGCGGGGCTAAGGAAAAACTGTTTTTT

size: -
V: TRBV6-5
J: TRBJ1-2
D: -
CDR3: CASSPQGHYGYTF
DNA: TGTGCCAGCAGTCCCCAGGGTCACTATGGCTACACCTTC

size: few
V: TRBV7-9
J: TRBJ2-2
D: TRBD1
CDR3: CASSLVRTGGTGELFF
DNA: TGTGCCAGCAGCTTAGTCCGGACAGGGGGAACCGGGGAGCTGTTTTTT

size: -
V: TRBV3-1/TRBV3-2
J: TRBJ2-3
D: -
CDR3: CASSQDLLVTDTQYF
DNA: TGTGCCAGCAGCCAAGATCTGCTAGTCACAGATACGCAGTATTTT

size: once
V: TRBV4-1
J: TRBJ2-1
D: -
CDR3: CASSQIIATVIDNEQFF
DNA: TGCGCCAGCAGCCAAATCATCGCAACAGTAATAGACAATGAGCAGTTCTTC

size: once
V: TRBV19
J: TRBJ1-5
D: -
CDR3: CASSKGGSRMGGEDNFSNQPQHF
DNA: TGTGCCAGTAGTAAGGGCGGCAGCAGGATGGGGGGAGAGGATAATTTTAGCAATCAGCCCCAGCATTTT

size: -
V: TRBV19
J: TRBJ1-1
D: TRBD1
CDR3: CASRRDRANTEAFF
DNA: TGTGCCAGTCGTCGGGACAGAGCGAACACTGAAGCTTTCTTT

size: -
V: TRBV5-1
J: TRBJ1-2
D: -
CDR3: CASSPGQIDGYTF
DNA: TGCGCCAGCAGCCCTGGACAAATTGACGGCTACACCTTC

size: -
V: TRBV28
J: TRBJ1-1
D: -
CDR3: CASSPPGRLNTEAFF
DNA: TGTGCCAGCAGTCCACCGGGTAGGTTGAACACTGAAGCTTTCTTT

size: -
V: TRBV14
J: TRBJ1-1
D: -
CDR3: CASSQVVKGGAFF
DNA: TGTGCCAGCAGCCAAGTCGTTAAAGGAGGAGCTTTCTTT

size: -
V: TRBV28
J: TRBJ1-5
D: TRBD1
CDR3: CASSLPGQGVQPQHF
DNA: TGTGCCAGCAGTTTGCCGGGACAGGGGGTTCAGCCCCAGCATTTT

size: -
V: TRBV5-4
J: TRBJ2-2
D: TRBD2
CDR3: CASSRSLAGVNTGELFF
DNA: TGTGCCAGCAGCCGATCCCTAGCGGGGGTTAACACCGGGGAGCTGTTTTTT

size: -
V: TRBV18
J: TRBJ2-1
D: TRBD2
CDR3: CGTAGDSYNEQFF
DNA: TGTGGTACGGCGGGGGACTCCTACAATGAGCAGTTCTTC

size: -
V: TRBV27
J: TRBJ1-1
D: TRBD1
CDR3: CASSLAPTGDTEAFF
DNA: TGTGCCAGCAGTTTGGCCCCGACAGGGGACACTGAAGCTTTCTTT

size: -
V: TRBV5-1
J: TRBJ2-5
D: -
CDR3: CASREGVQETQYF
DNA: TGCGCCAGTCGGGAAGGCGTCCAAGAGACCCAGTACTTC

size: -
V: TRBV5-1
J: TRBJ2-5
D: TRBD1
CDR3: CASSYQGAMRSETQYF
DNA: TGCGCCAGCAGCTACCAGGGGGCAATGCGCTCAGAGACCCAGTACTTC

size: -
V: TRBV27
J: TRBJ1-1
D: TRBD1
CDR3: CASSFEGTGITEAFF
DNA: TGTGCCAGCAGTTTTGAGGGGACAGGGATCACTGAAGCTTTCTTT

size: -
V: TRBV20-1
J: TRBJ2-7
D: -
CDR3: CSASGSQRRFPYEQYF
DNA: TGCAGTGCTAGTGGCTCCCAGAGGCGGTTCCCCTACGAGCAGTACTTC

size: few
V: TRBV10-3
J: TRBJ1-5
D: -
CDR3: CAISPGDSNQPQHF
DNA: TGTGCCATCAGTCCAGGGGATAGCAATCAGCCCCAGCATTTT

size: once
V: TRBV27
J: TRBJ2-4
D: -
CDR3: CASSFGAGNIQYF
DNA: TGTGCCAGCAGTTTTGGGGCCGGAAACATTCAGTACTTC

size: -
V: TRBV28
J: TRBJ1-1
D: -
CDR3: CASRRTGSTEAFF
DNA: TGTGCCAGCAGACGTACAGGGTCCACTGAAGCTTTCTTT

size: -
V: TRBV3-1/TRBV3-2
J: TRBJ1-1
D: -
CDR3: CASSQAQGWTEAFF
DNA: TGTGCCAGCAGCCAAGCCCAGGGCTGGACTGAAGCTTTCTTT

size: -
V: TRBV5-1
J: TRBJ1-1
D: TRBD1
CDR3: CASSLGGTFRQGSEAFF
DNA: TGCGCCAGCAGCTTGGGAGGGACTTTTCGACAGGGTTCTGAAGCTTTCTTT

size: few
V: TRBV10-3
J: TRBJ2-1
D: TRBD1
CDR3: CAISGTGSVNEQFF
DNA: TGTGCCATCAGTGGGACAGGGAGCGTCAATGAGCAGTTCTTC

size: -
V: TRBV5-5
J: TRBJ1-2
D: -
CDR3: CASSTGTAGYTF
DNA: TGTGCCAGCAGCACAGGGACCGCCGGCTACACCTTC

size: -
V: TRBV11-1
J: TRBJ2-1
D: TRBD2
CDR3: CASSYGSGGALNEQFF
DNA: TGTGCCAGCAGCTACGGTAGCGGGGGGGCTCTTAATGAGCAGTTCTTC

size: -
V: TRBV9
J: TRBJ1-1
D: -
CDR3: CASSVAGTQNTEAFF
DNA: TGTGCCAGCAGCGTAGCTGGGACACAGAACACTGAAGCTTTCTTT

size: -
V: TRBV2
J: TRBJ1-2
D: TRBD1
CDR3: CASSGDRGNGYTF
DNA: TGTGCCAGCAGTGGGGACAGGGGGAATGGCTACACCTTC

size: -
V: TRBV7-3
J: TRBJ1-1
D: -
CDR3: CASSLTSQTEAFF
DNA: TGTGCCAGCAGCTTAACGAGCCAAACTGAAGCTTTCTTT

size: -
V: TRBV28
J: TRBJ1-1
D: -
CDR3: CASSLLQGVTEAFF
DNA: TGTGCCAGCAGTTTACTACAGGGTGTCACTGAAGCTTTCTTT

size: -
V: TRBV4-1
J: TRBJ2-7
D: -
CDR3: CASMRYEQYF
DNA: TGCGCCAGCATGCGCTACGAGCAGTACTTC

size: -
V: TRBV5-1
J: TRBJ1-3
D: -
CDR3: CASSFNSGNTIYF
DNA: TGCGCCAGCAGCTTCAACTCTGGAAACACCATATATTTT

size: -
V: TRBV19
J: TRBJ1-4
D: TRBD1
CDR3: CASSPGQGYNEKLFF
DNA: TGTGCCAGTAGTCCGGGACAGGGATATAATGAAAAACTGTTTTTT

size: -
V: TRBV28
J: TRBJ1-2
D: -
CDR3: CASSFGGLPGYTF
DNA: TGTGCCAGCAGTTTCGGGGGGCTCCCTGGCTACACCTTC

size: -
V: TRBV27
J: TRBJ2-5
D: -
CDR3: CASSFDPTGTSPRETQYF
DNA: TGTGCCAGCAGTTTTGATCCGACGGGAACTAGCCCTCGAGAGACCCAGTACTTC

size: many
V: TRBV5-1
J: TRBJ1-4
D: TRBD1
CDR3: CASSLGQGALYEKLFF
DNA: TGCGCCAGCAGCTTAGGACAGGGGGCCCTCTATGAAAAACTGTTTTTT

size: -
V: TRBV18
J: TRBJ2-2
D: TRBD2
CDR3: CASSPGTRSTGELFF
DNA: TGTGCCAGCTCACCAGGGACTAGAAGCACCGGGGAGCTGTTTTTT